This is a list of T cell receptor beta chains from one sample in a study of regulatory T cells in long-lasting Graves disease. TCRdb processed the multiplex PCR reads anew with MiXCR; each CDR3 protein has one entry. The table shows some 460,000 distinct CDR3 sequences, with 15% to 20% occurring only once. The sample was also linked to a second study, of T cells in Graves' hyperthyroidism and ophthalmopathy.

The material sequenced was peripheral blood mononuclear cells (PBMCs), taken at new diagnosis, from a patient treated with antithyroid drugs. The origin of the receptors is a man aged 35 to 55 with Graves disease. CDR3s include the opening cysteine and the closing phenylalanine or tryptophan.

CDR3 protein | V gene | CDR3 length
CASSLEREENEQFF | TRBV5-1 | 14
CASRETRGWGTEAFF | TRBV6-1 | 15
CASSSSGSPNGYTF | TRBV7-9 | 14
CSAGVAGKNIQYF | TRBV20-1 | 13
CASSLRQAQETQYF | TRBV7-2 | 14
CASTSTGTPWGTDTQYF | TRBV28 | 17
CASSYSASGRSDTQYF | TRBV6-5 | 16
CASSPGQAFQETQYF | TRBV28 | 15
CSARGGDTEAFF | TRBV20-1 | 12
CASGWTGWQETQYF | TRBV6-1 | 14
CASSISRDRDGEQYF | TRBV19 | 15
CASSFESGANVLTF | TRBV27 | 14
CASSEQAVGEQFF | TRBV2 | 13
CASSLSGASVSF | TRBV12-3/TRBV12-4 | 12
CASSLRASGTGELFF | TRBV7-2 | 15
CASSTGTGGQNTEAFF | TRBV5-8 | 16
CASSFFSGRRQNSPLHF | TRBV7-9 | 17
CSARVIVASSYNEQFF | TRBV20-1 | 16
CAIENSGANVLTF | TRBV10-3 | 13
CAISTYGSLNEQFF | TRBV10-3 | 14
CSARDDLGQGNYNEQFF | TRBV20-1 | 17
CASSTGTGTYYGYTF | TRBV6-1 | 15
CASSSTGLSTDTQYF | TRBV28 | 15
CASSPTGANTEASF | TRBV9 | 14
CASSLVVLLGNEQFF | TRBV11-2 | 15
CASSPELAGGGGEQFF | TRBV7-3 | 16
CASSSLDSYEQYF | TRBV12-3/TRBV12-4 | 13